Following are 21 T cell receptor beta chains from one sample sequenced in a study of patients and donors after allogeneic stem cell transplantation. TCRdb reprocessed the RT-PCR reads via MiXCR and lists one record per CDR3 protein. The sample contains 20,000 or so distinct CDR3 sequences, 4.9% of which appear only once. Sequenced sample: blood, either unsorted or a sorted T cell fraction (not recorded which). These receptor sequences come from a human donor who was either an allogeneic HSCT recipient or a stem cell or donor lymphocyte infusion donor (not recorded which). It is not recorded whose cells these are; they may come from a transplant donor.

The V gene is TRBV4-1, the J gene TRBJ1-4; perhaps TRBD1 as D (6 bases). The CDR3 totals 15 residues. The V gene lost 10 bases and the J gene lost 3 bases, with 18 bases spanning the gap. Germline CDR1 reads MGHRA; CDR2 reads YSYEKL. CDR3 region: CAILNPGQANEKLFF. Here the CDR3 DNA reads TGCGCCATCCTTAACCCGGGACAAGCTAATGAAAAACTGTTTTTT.

This clonotype was found a few times. This chain links TRBV29-1 with TRBJ2-1; no firm D call. The V gene lost 8 bases and the J gene lost 0 bases, with 5 bases spanning the gap. The germline gives CDR1 SQVTM, CDR2 ANQGSEA. CDR3 length: 11 residues. CDR3: CSPSSYNEQFF. In DNA form, the CDR3 reads TGCAGCCCTAGCTCCTACAATGAGCAGTTCTTC.

This clonotype showed up many times. The chain has TRBV7-9 and TRBJ1-1; D not certain. V was trimmed by 7 bases and J by 8 bases, leaving 14 bases between them. Germline V gene data show CDR1 as SEHNR and CDR2 as FQNEAQ (reference sequence). This CDR3 comprises 12 residues. The CDR3 DNA follows: TGTGCCAGCACCCAACAAGGACCCGAAGCTTTCTTT. Protein: CASTQQGPEAFF.

The table lists this clonotype with many counts. This chain uses TRBV20-1 with TRBJ2-7; tentatively, D is TRBD1 or TRBD2 (5 bases each). Germline V gene lookup returns CDR1 DFQATT and CDR2 SNEGSKA (reference sequence). There are 12 residues in the CDR3. The CDR3 is CSLPSRGWGQYF. DNA for the CDR3: TGCAGCCTCCCCTCGAGGGGTTGGGGGCAGTACTTC.

As to this clonotype: The germline gene is not matched at one end of the junction; a read error may be the cause. The gene calls are TRBV5-1 and TRBJ1-3; 10 nucleotides line up with TRBD1. The CDR3 is 16 residues long. CDR1 is SGHRS and CDR2 is YFSETQ in the germline V gene. CDR3 nucleotide sequence: TGCGCCAGCACCTTGACAGGGGGCTCTTCCGGAAACACCATATATTTT. Its translation: CASTLTGGSSGNTIYF.

This clonotype appeared many times. This sequence joins TRBV28 and TRBJ1-1; TRBD1 might be the D (6 bases). From germline, CDR1 is MDHEN and CDR2 SYDVKM. V was pared by 6 bases and J by 8 bases, with 13 bases between. The CDR3 sequence is 12 residues long. The CDR3 is CASRAIGTEAFF. In DNA form, the CDR3 reads TGTGCCAGCAGGGCCATAGGGACAGAAGCTTTCTTT.

This clonotype has ten or more counts. The V gene is TRBV6-2 or TRBV6-3, the J gene TRBJ2-5; 10 bases are a match to TRBD2. Trimming cost V 7 bases and J 7 bases; bases outside gene matches: 6. This CDR3 region has 13 residues. Germline V gene data show CDR1 as MNHEY and CDR2 as SVGEGT. CDR3 residues: CASTLAGALTQYF. DNA of the CDR3: TGTGCCAGCACCCTAGCGGGAGCTTTGACCCAGTACTTC.

This clonotype has at least ten counts. The chain carries TRBV3-1 and TRBJ1-4; TRBD1 is a possible D gene (5 bases). Looked up from germline, CDR1 is LGHDT and CDR2 is YNNKEL (reference sequence). V was clipped by 6 bases and J by 4 bases, with 12 bases between them. The length of the CDR3 is 14 residues. CDR3 sequence: CASSWGFGNEKLFF. In nucleotides, the CDR3 is TGTGCCAGCAGTTGGGGGTTTGGTAATGAAAAACTGTTTTTT. Using reference TRBV3-1 and TRBJ1-4 for the parts outside the CDR3, the full variable domain is DTAVSQTPKYLVTQMGNDKSIKCEQNLGHDTMYWYKQDSKKFLKIMFSYNNKELIINETVPNRFSPKSPDKAHLNLHINSLELGDSAVYFCASSWGFGNEKLFFGSGTQLSVL.

This clonotype showed up just a few times. This chain uses TRBV19 with TRBJ1-2; perhaps TRBD1 as D (6 bases). CDR1 and CDR2 (germline): LNHDA, SQIVND (reference sequence). Trimming removed 3 bases at V and 1 base at J, with 12 bases between. The CDR3 has 15 amino acids. CDR3: CASSIWDTINYGYTF. CDR3 DNA sequence: TGTGCCAGTAGTATTTGGGACACCATTAACTATGGCTACACCTTC.

The table lists this clonotype with a few counts. The rearrangement links TRBV6-4 to TRBJ1-1, with D uncertain. V lost 3 bases, J lost 1 base, and 6 bases lay in between. The CDR3 contains 13 residues. CDR1 is MRHNA, CDR2 SNTAGT, per germline. The DNA of the CDR3 is TGTGCCAGCAGTGATGACGGGAACACTGAAGCTTTCTTT. Protein: CASSDDGNTEAFF.

This clonotype was seen at least ten times. The genes are TRBV30 and TRBJ2-6, with D uncertain. This CDR3 is 17 amino acids long. Germline V lookup: CDR1 GTSNPN, CDR2 SVGIG (reference sequence). Trimming cost V 2 bases and J 0 bases, with 14 bases left between them. DNA of the CDR3: TGTGCCTGGAGTAGCGTGAGCCGGTCCTCTGGGGCCAACGTCCTGACTTTC. This translates into CAWSSVSRSSGANVLTF.

This clonotype was counted ten times or more. V gene TRBV5-6 combines with J gene TRBJ1-1; weak D call: TRBD1 (5 bases). The CDR3 loop spans 15 amino acids. The V gene's germline CDR1 is SGHDT and CDR2 YYEEEE. Trimming cost V 4 bases and J 1 base, with 14 bases left between them. CDR3 region: CASSPPQTENTEAFF. The DNA for the CDR3 is TGTGCCAGCAGCCCCCCCCAGACAGAGAACACTGAAGCTTTCTTT.

In this sample, this clonotype turned up many times. CDR3 DNA sequence: TGTGCCATCGGGACTTACCCTAATGAGCAGTTCTTC. As protein: CAIGTYPNEQFF. The genes are TRBV27 and TRBJ2-1; D perhaps matches TRBD2 (6 bases). Germline V gives CDR1 MNHEY, CDR2 SMNVEV (reference sequence). The ends were cut back, 10 bases at V and 7 bases at J, with 14 bases in the middle. CDR3 length: 12 amino acids.

This clonotype showed up just a few times. The chain carries TRBV7-9 and TRBJ1-1; no firm D call. CDR1 and CDR2 from the germline V gene are SEHNR and FQNEAQ (reference sequence). The V and J ends lost 5 bases and 6 bases respectively, with 13 bases between them. CDR3 size: 13 residues. The CDR3 sequence: CASSLPGGSEAFF. The CDR3, as DNA: TGTGCCAGCAGCCTCCCGGGTGGTTCTGAAGCTTTCTTT.

V and J are TRBV2 and TRBJ1-5; no firm D call. CDR1 and CDR2 from the germline V gene are SNHLY and FYNNEI. The CDR3 has 16 residues. V lost 4 bases, J lost 0 bases, and 13 bases lay in between. The CDR3 region is CASSALRVGSNQPQHF. CDR3 coding DNA: TGTGCCAGCAGTGCTTTGAGGGTGGGTAGCAATCAGCCCCAGCATTTT.

This clonotype has ten or more counts. The rearrangement uses TRBV12-3 or TRBV12-4 and TRBJ2-7; D assignment may be TRBD1 or TRBD2 (5 bases each). The CDR3 has 13 residues. V lost 6 bases and J lost 6, with 15 bases in between. In nucleotides, the CDR3 is TGTGCCAGCAGGGAGCAGGGAGCACGCGAGCAGTACTTC. This translates into CASREQGAREQYF.

The chain employs TRBV11-2 and TRBJ2-7; perhaps TRBD1 as D (6 bases). Germline V gives CDR1 SGHAT, CDR2 FQNNGV. V was pared by 6 bases and J by 1 base, with 13 bases between. This CDR3 contains 14 residues. The CDR3 sequence is CASSPTGLSYEQYF. In DNA form, the CDR3 reads TGTGCCAGCAGTCCAACAGGGCTTTCCTACGAGCAGTACTTC.

This clonotype rates as medium-sized. The chain carries TRBV7-2 and TRBJ2-5; D remains unclear. CDR1 is SGHTA and CDR2 is FQGNSA in the germline V gene. The V and J ends lost 4 bases and 5 bases respectively, with 8 bases between them. The CDR3 has 12 amino acids. CDR3 amino acids: CASSSVTETQYF. As DNA, the CDR3 is TGTGCCAGCAGCTCCGTAACGGAGACCCAGTACTTC.

The sample holds many counts of this clonotype. One junction end does not reproduce the germline sequence, and a read error may be involved. This rearrangement joins TRBV7-9 to TRBJ2-5; 10 bases align to TRBD2. Germline CDR1 is SEHNR and CDR2 is FQNEAQ (reference sequence). The CDR3 consists of 14 residues. CDR3 coding DNA: TGTGCCAGCAGCCTAGCGGGGGCCCTGGAGACCCAGTACTTC. It is translated as CASSLAGALETQYF.

This clonotype has more than one count but fewer than ten. Because the CDR3's place on the DNA is in doubt, the DNA is left out and the CDR3 is given as listed by TCRdb. V and J are TRBV5-1 and TRBJ2-2. Germline assignment: CDR1 SGHRS and CDR2 YFSETQ. The CDR3 sequence runs 14 residues, both termini included. The CDR3 here is CASSIPNTGELFFF.

This clonotype was counted many times. CDR3 sequence reads: CASSFDESTEAFF. The CDR3 DNA is TGTGCCAGCAGTTTTGACGAGAGCACTGAAGCTTTCTTT. The chain recombines TRBV28 with TRBJ1-1; D is uncertain. Trimming took 3 bases from V and 4 from J, leaving 9 bases between them. This CDR3 spans 13 amino acids. Germline lookup yields CDR1 MDHEN and CDR2 SYDVKM.